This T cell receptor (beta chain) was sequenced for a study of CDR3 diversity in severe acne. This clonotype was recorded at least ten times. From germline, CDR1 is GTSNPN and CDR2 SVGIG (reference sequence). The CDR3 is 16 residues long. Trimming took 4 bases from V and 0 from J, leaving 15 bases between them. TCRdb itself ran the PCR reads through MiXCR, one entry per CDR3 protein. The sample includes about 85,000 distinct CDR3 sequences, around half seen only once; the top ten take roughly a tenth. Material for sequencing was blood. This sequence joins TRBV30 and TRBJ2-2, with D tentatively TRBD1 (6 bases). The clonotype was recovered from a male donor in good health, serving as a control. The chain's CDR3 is CAWNKRGSTNTGELFF. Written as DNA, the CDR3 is TGTGCCTGGAATAAAAGGGGGTCGACGAACACCGGGGAGCTGTTTTTT.